This passage covers 19 T cell receptor beta chains from one sample sequenced in a study of CD8 T cells in ankylosing spondylitis. TCRdb processed the 5' RACE reads anew with MiXCR; each CDR3 protein has one entry. The table shows 150,000 to 200,000 distinct CDR3 sequences, with 13% occurring only once. The sample taken for sequencing was blood, either unsorted or a sorted T cell fraction (not recorded which). The source of these receptors is a female donor with ankylosing spondylitis or in good health (not recorded which).

This clonotype appeared many times. This chain's CDR3 is CASTDSGGGNTIYF. The CDR3 DNA follows: TGTGCCAGCACCGATTCGGGAGGGGGAAACACCATATATTTT. The V gene is TRBV6-1, the J gene TRBJ1-3, with D unclear. Trimming cost V 7 bases and J 4 bases, with 14 bases left between them. The CDR3 runs 14 residues. Germline loops: CDR1 MNHNS, CDR2 SASEGT.

This chain connects TRBV18 to TRBJ1-3, with 8 bases matching TRBD1. Unmatched junction bases numbered 0, after V lost 0 bases and J lost 2 bases. From germline, CDR1 is KGHSH and CDR2 LQKENI. The CDR3 runs 15 residues. As DNA, the CDR3 is TGTGCCAGCTCACCACCGGACAGGGCTGGAAACACCATATATTTT. This gives the protein CASSPPDRAGNTIYF.

There are many counts of this clonotype. The V call is TRBV25-1, the J call TRBJ1-2; no reliable D call. CDR1 is MGHDK, CDR2 SYGVNS, per germline. The CDR3 loop spans 16 amino acids. V lost 4 bases to trimming and J lost 4 bases, with 19 bases between them. The chain's CDR3 is CASSVTPHPASYGYTF. CDR3 bases: TGTGCCAGCAGTGTAACCCCCCACCCGGCCTCCTATGGCTACACCTTC.

This clonotype was detected a few times. The genes are TRBV19 and TRBJ2-3, with 7 positions matching TRBD2. Germline trimming cut 6 bases from V and 15 bases from J; bases unmatched to any gene: 15. This CDR3 contains 13 residues. Per germline, CDR1 LNHDA and CDR2 SQIVND (reference sequence). CDR3 in amino acids: CASSHTAAGRSYF. CDR3 nucleotide sequence: TGTGCCAGTAGCCATACCGCAGCGGGAAGGTCCTATTTT.

As concerns this clonotype: The CDR3 does not close with the conserved phenylalanine or tryptophan, likely indicating a read error. This chain connects TRBV12-3 or TRBV12-4 to TRBJ1-1; no clear D. The CDR3 consists of 14 residues. The V end lost 1 base, the J end lost 0 bases, and 6 bases lay between the germline ends. The CDR3 sequence is CASSLGGMNTEAFS. DNA of the CDR3: TGTGCCAGCAGTTTAGGGGGAATGAACACTGAAGCTTTCTCT.

Many counts were recorded for this clonotype. The chain couples TRBV20-1 to TRBJ2-3; D uncertain. V gave up 6 bases and J gave up 0 bases, with 16 bases separating them. The CDR3 is 15 residues long. The germline V gene has CDR1 DFQATT and CDR2 SNEGSKA (reference sequence). The CDR3 is CSAPPPSASTDTQYF. CDR3 sequence (DNA): TGCAGTGCCCCTCCTCCAAGTGCTAGCACAGATACGCAGTATTTT.

A note on this clonotype: Possible read error: a much larger clone is one base away. The chain has TRBV19 and TRBJ1-2; no reliable D call. The germline CDR1 and CDR2 sequences are LNHDA and SQIVND (reference sequence). V dropped 7 bases and J dropped 4 bases, with 10 bases sitting between them. This CDR3 is 12 amino acids long. As DNA, the CDR3 is TGTGCCAGTACTGCGGACTTCTATGGCTACACCTTC. This gives the protein CASTADFYGYTF.

This clonotype was observed many times. J is TRBJ2-1 and V is TRBV19; the D is unclear. Looked up from germline, CDR1 is LNHDA and CDR2 is SQIVND (reference sequence). V lost 4 bases and J 10 bases, leaving 17 bases between the germline ends. This CDR3 spans 14 amino acids. The CDR3: CASSTSPRSSEQFF. Here the CDR3 DNA reads TGTGCCAGTAGTACCTCCCCGAGAAGCAGCGAGCAGTTCTTC.

To note about this clonotype: Just one base apart from a much larger clone, this may be a read error. This sequence joins TRBV7-2 and TRBJ1-5; D unresolved. The germline gives CDR1 SGHTA, CDR2 FQGNSA. The CDR3 runs to 16 residues. CDR3 nucleotides: TGTGCCGGCAGCCAAGGGCCGGGATGGAACAATCAGCCCCAGCATTTT. Translated: CAGSQGPGWNNQPQHF.

This clonotype was detected a few times. The chain joins TRBV5-1 to TRBJ2-7, with D perhaps TRBD2 (6 bases). Germline CDR1 is SGHRS and CDR2 is YFSETQ. There are 14 residues in the CDR3. V was clipped by 2 bases and J by 0 bases, with 9 bases between them. This CDR3 reads CASSFDGSSYEQYF. DNA of the CDR3: TGCGCCAGCAGCTTCGACGGGAGCTCCTACGAGCAGTACTTC.

This clonotype came up many times. The chain is built from TRBV6-2 or TRBV6-3 and TRBJ2-1, with D perhaps TRBD1 (5 bases). Germline CDR1 reads MNHEY; CDR2 reads SVGEGT. Trimming took 6 bases from V and 5 from J, leaving 14 bases between them. The CDR3 sequence is 14 residues long. This CDR3 is CASSYRTLHNEQFF. CDR3 in DNA: TGTGCCAGCAGCTATAGGACACTACACAATGAGCAGTTCTTC.

This chain connects TRBV18 to TRBJ2-5; TRBD1 agrees at 7 bases. V dropped 3 bases and J dropped 3; count of bases not matched to a gene: 4. The germline CDR1 and CDR2 sequences are KGHSH and LQKENI. The CDR3 totals 14 residues. The CDR3 nucleotides read TGTGCCAGCTCACCGACCGGGACAGAAGAGACCCAGTACTTC. Protein sequence: CASSPTGTEETQYF.

The gene calls are TRBV5-5 and TRBJ2-1; 11 bases agree with TRBD2. The CDR3 is 15 amino acids. Germline assignment: CDR1 SGHKS and CDR2 YYEKEE (reference sequence). J gave up 10 bases and V 1 base, and 7 bases lay outside the gene matches. Here the CDR3 reads CASSLLLAGAGEQFF. The CDR3, as DNA: TGTGCCAGCAGCTTGCTACTAGCGGGAGCAGGGGAGCAGTTCTTC.

This clonotype was seen at least ten times. The chain has TRBV20-1 and TRBJ2-7; D possibly corresponds to TRBD2 (6 bases). CDR1 DFQATT and CDR2 SNEGSKA come from the germline V gene (reference sequence). This CDR3 has 16 residues. Trimming removed 0 bases from V and 6 bases from J, with 21 bases in between. The DNA of the CDR3 is TGCAGTGCTAGAGACCTGAGCTTAACGGGGGTCGGCGAGCAGTACTTC. It translates to CSARDLSLTGVGEQYF.

This clonotype was seen at least ten times. This rearrangement joins TRBV6-5 to TRBJ2-3, with D perhaps matching TRBD1 (6 bases). Between the trimmed V and J ends, which lost 4 bases and 3 bases, there was a span of 17 bases. The CDR3 sequence is 16 residues long. The germline CDR1 and CDR2 sequences are MNHEY and SVGAGI. The CDR3 region is CASSLRTDLRTDTQYF. In DNA, the CDR3 is TGTGCCAGCAGTTTGCGGACAGATTTGAGGACAGATACGCAGTATTTT.

With regard to this clonotype: Being one base from a much bigger clone, this may be a read error. A read error is likely, as this CDR3 ends without the conserved phenylalanine or tryptophan. CDR3 nucleotides: TGTGCCAGCAGCTTAGATCAGGGGGAGCAGTACTAC. Its translation: CASSLDQGEQYY. V gene TRBV11-2 combines with J gene TRBJ2-7, with TRBD1 as a possible D gene (6 bases). There are 12 residues in the CDR3. V lost 0 bases to trimming and J lost 7 bases, with 7 bases between them. Germline assignment: CDR1 SGHAT and CDR2 FQNNGV.

The table lists this clonotype with a few counts. The V gene is TRBV6-4, the J gene TRBJ2-5; D gene ambiguous. This CDR3 comprises 15 residues. V dropped 6 bases and J dropped 1 base, with 15 bases sitting between them. The V gene's germline CDR1 is MRHNA and CDR2 SNTAGT. The CDR3 nucleotides are TGTGCCAGCAGGACCCCCCAGACTTCCCAAGAGACCCAGTACTTC. This gives the protein CASRTPQTSQETQYF.

This clonotype was seen only a few times. This chain joins TRBV2 and TRBJ2-7, with D possibly TRBD1 on 6 matching bases. This CDR3 has 15 residues. Germline CDR1 is SNHLY and CDR2 is FYNNEI. The V end lost 5 bases, the J end lost 5 bases, and 19 bases lay between the germline ends. DNA of the CDR3: TGTGCCAGCAGTTCCGGGACAAGGACGTTCAACGAGCAGTACTTC. Residues: CASSSGTRTFNEQYF.

This clonotype was recorded many times. This chain uses TRBV20-1 with TRBJ2-3; the match to TRBD2 covers 12 bases. Per the germline V gene, CDR1 is DFQATT and CDR2 is SNEGSKA (reference sequence). This CDR3 spans 15 amino acids. V was clipped by 6 bases and J by 3 bases; unmatched bases: 7. CDR3 in DNA: TGCAGTGCCCGTCGGACTAGCGGGAAGACAGATACGCAGTATTTT. This translates into CSARRTSGKTDTQYF.